A selection of T cell receptor beta chains follows, all from one sample in a study of blood T cell repertoires in COVID-19. Data came from immunoSEQ multiplex PCR; TCRdb stores just in-frame clones and leaves some out. This table holds some 80,000 clones, around 79% found once. What was sequenced was peripheral blood. The receptors derive from a woman of 80 years or more with active or convalescent COVID-19. CDR3s include the opening cysteine and the closing phenylalanine or tryptophan. Each record gives: CDR3 DNA, CDR3 protein, V gene, D gene, J gene, clone size, CDR3 length. A D gene is named only where the DNA matches it firmly. Not every row has a clone size; where given, it reads once, few, many or a size class.

CDR3 DNA: TGTGCCATCAGTGATGGGGGGTCAACTAATGAAAAACTGTTTTTT
CDR3 protein: CAISDGGSTNEKLFF
V gene: TRBV10-3
D gene: NA
J gene: TRBJ1-4
clone size: NA
CDR3 length: 15

CDR3 DNA: TGTGCCACCGGACATACTGAGAGGGGGCGATACGAGCAGTACTTC
CDR3 protein: CATGHTERGRYEQYF
V gene: TRBV24-1
D gene: TRBD1
J gene: TRBJ2-7
clone size: NA
CDR3 length: 15

CDR3 DNA: TGTGCCACTGACAGGGGAAGCAATCAGCCCCAGCATTTT
CDR3 protein: CATDRGSNQPQHF
V gene: TRBV19
D gene: TRBD1
J gene: TRBJ1-5
clone size: NA
CDR3 length: 13

CDR3 DNA: TGTGCCAGCAGCAGGAGCGGAGTCGGGGAGACCCAGTACTTC
CDR3 protein: CASSRSGVGETQYF
V gene: TRBV27
D gene: NA
J gene: TRBJ2-5
clone size: NA
CDR3 length: 14

CDR3 DNA: TGTGCCAGCAGCCCGAGCGGACTAGCGGGCACAGATACGCAGTATTTT
CDR3 protein: CASSPSGLAGTDTQYF
V gene: TRBV5-5
D gene: TRBD2
J gene: TRBJ2-3
clone size: NA
CDR3 length: 16

CDR3 DNA: TGTGCCAGCAGTTACAATCAGGGCTATGGCTACACCTTC
CDR3 protein: CASSYNQGYGYTF
V gene: TRBV6-2/TRBV6-3
D gene: NA
J gene: TRBJ1-2
clone size: NA
CDR3 length: 13

CDR3 DNA: TGTGCCAGCAGCTTAGTCGTTATAGAGACCCAGTACTTC
CDR3 protein: CASSLVVIETQYF
V gene: TRBV7-2
D gene: NA
J gene: TRBJ2-5
clone size: NA
CDR3 length: 13

CDR3 DNA: TGCGCCAGCAGCTTGCTTGGTGGGACAGGGATGCTGAACTATGGCTACACCTTC
CDR3 protein: CASSLLGGTGMLNYGYTF
V gene: TRBV5-1
D gene: TRBD1
J gene: TRBJ1-2
clone size: NA
CDR3 length: 18

CDR3 DNA: TGTGCCAGCAGCCGGACTAGCGGGGACACAGATACGCAGTATTTT
CDR3 protein: CASSRTSGDTDTQYF
V gene: TRBV7-9
D gene: TRBD2
J gene: TRBJ2-3
clone size: NA
CDR3 length: 15

CDR3 DNA: TGTGCCAGCTCCACGACCAGGGGCTCCTACAATGAGCAGTTCTTC
CDR3 protein: CASSTTRGSYNEQFF
V gene: TRBV7-6
D gene: NA
J gene: TRBJ2-1
clone size: NA
CDR3 length: 15

CDR3 DNA: TGTGCCAGTAGGTCGCAGCCCGGGGGCTACACCTTC
CDR3 protein: CASRSQPGGYTF
V gene: TRBV19
D gene: NA
J gene: TRBJ1-2
clone size: NA
CDR3 length: 12

CDR3 DNA: TGTGCCAGCAGCTTAGGGCAGGGCGACGAGCAGTTCTTC
CDR3 protein: CASSLGQGDEQFF
V gene: TRBV11-3
D gene: NA
J gene: TRBJ2-1
clone size: NA
CDR3 length: 13

CDR3 DNA: TGTGCCAGCAGTGAAACCGGGAGACGTGAAGCTTTCTTT
CDR3 protein: CASSETGRREAFF
V gene: TRBV2
D gene: NA
J gene: TRBJ1-1
clone size: NA
CDR3 length: 13

CDR3 DNA: TGCGCCAGCAGCTTGGCCGTATTACCAGCGGGGGGAGATGAGCAGTTCTTC
CDR3 protein: CASSLAVLPAGGDEQFF
V gene: TRBV5-1
D gene: TRBD2
J gene: TRBJ2-1
clone size: NA
CDR3 length: 17

CDR3 DNA: TGTGCCAGCAGCCGAAGGGACAGCGGCCGAGGAGGCAAAAACATTCAGTACTTC
CDR3 protein: CASSRRDSGRGGKNIQYF
V gene: TRBV6-6
D gene: TRBD1
J gene: TRBJ2-4
clone size: NA
CDR3 length: 18

CDR3 DNA: TGTGCCAGCAGTTTAGGACAGGGCCTTTACAATGAGCAGTTCTTC
CDR3 protein: CASSLGQGLYNEQFF
V gene: TRBV28
D gene: TRBD1
J gene: TRBJ2-1
clone size: NA
CDR3 length: 15

CDR3 DNA: TGTGCCAGCAGCCCAGAGGGGGGGATGGTCTACGAGCAGTACTTC
CDR3 protein: CASSPEGGMVYEQYF
V gene: TRBV7-9
D gene: NA
J gene: TRBJ2-7
clone size: NA
CDR3 length: 15

CDR3 DNA: TGTGCCGTCGGACAGCTGATTAACTATGGCTACACCTTC
CDR3 protein: CAVGQLINYGYTF
V gene: TRBV6-5
D gene: NA
J gene: TRBJ1-2
clone size: NA
CDR3 length: 13

CDR3 DNA: TGTGCCAGTAGTATCAGCCCCTCAGGGGGCTTTCAGCCCCAGCATTTT
CDR3 protein: CASSISPSGGFQPQHF
V gene: TRBV19
D gene: TRBD1
J gene: TRBJ1-5
clone size: NA
CDR3 length: 16

CDR3 DNA: TGTGCCAGCAGCTTTCGGTTAAACTACGAGCAGTACTTC
CDR3 protein: CASSFRLNYEQYF
V gene: TRBV7-8
D gene: NA
J gene: TRBJ2-7
clone size: few
CDR3 length: 13

CDR3 DNA: TGCGCCAGCAGTACGAACAGGGCCGGTGGCTACACCTTC
CDR3 protein: CASSTNRAGGYTF
V gene: TRBV10-2
D gene: NA
J gene: TRBJ1-2
clone size: NA
CDR3 length: 13

CDR3 DNA: TGCGCCAGCAGCTCCTCGGTTCTAGCGGGAGTTTACAATGAGCAGTTCTTC
CDR3 protein: CASSSSVLAGVYNEQFF
V gene: TRBV5-1
D gene: TRBD2
J gene: TRBJ2-1
clone size: NA
CDR3 length: 17

CDR3 DNA: TGCGCCAGCAGCTTGGATTCATTGAACACTGAAGCTTTCTTT
CDR3 protein: CASSLDSLNTEAFF
V gene: TRBV5-1
D gene: NA
J gene: TRBJ1-1
clone size: NA
CDR3 length: 14

CDR3 DNA: TGTGCCAGCAAACGGACTAGCGGGAGGGCCAGGACCTACAATGAGCAGTTCTTC
CDR3 protein: CASKRTSGRARTYNEQFF
V gene: TRBV21-1
D gene: NA
J gene: TRBJ2-1
clone size: NA
CDR3 length: 18

CDR3 DNA: TGTGCCAGTAGTAAGTGGCAGGGGGAAGAGACCCAGTACTTC
CDR3 protein: CASSKWQGEETQYF
V gene: TRBV19
D gene: TRBD1
J gene: TRBJ2-5
clone size: NA
CDR3 length: 14

CDR3 DNA: TGCGCCAGCAGCTTGGCCTTAGCAGGAGGAGAGACCCAGTACTTC
CDR3 protein: CASSLALAGGETQYF
V gene: TRBV5-1
D gene: NA
J gene: TRBJ2-5
clone size: NA
CDR3 length: 15

CDR3 DNA: TGTGCCAGCAGGGGACAGATCAATCAGCCCCAGCATTTT
CDR3 protein: CASRGQINQPQHF
V gene: TRBV12-3/TRBV12-4
D gene: TRBD1
J gene: TRBJ1-5
clone size: NA
CDR3 length: 13

CDR3 DNA: TGTGCCAGCAGCCGGACAGGGGGCGTTGAAAAACTGTTTTTT
CDR3 protein: CASSRTGGVEKLFF
V gene: TRBV7-2
D gene: TRBD1
J gene: TRBJ1-4
clone size: NA
CDR3 length: 14